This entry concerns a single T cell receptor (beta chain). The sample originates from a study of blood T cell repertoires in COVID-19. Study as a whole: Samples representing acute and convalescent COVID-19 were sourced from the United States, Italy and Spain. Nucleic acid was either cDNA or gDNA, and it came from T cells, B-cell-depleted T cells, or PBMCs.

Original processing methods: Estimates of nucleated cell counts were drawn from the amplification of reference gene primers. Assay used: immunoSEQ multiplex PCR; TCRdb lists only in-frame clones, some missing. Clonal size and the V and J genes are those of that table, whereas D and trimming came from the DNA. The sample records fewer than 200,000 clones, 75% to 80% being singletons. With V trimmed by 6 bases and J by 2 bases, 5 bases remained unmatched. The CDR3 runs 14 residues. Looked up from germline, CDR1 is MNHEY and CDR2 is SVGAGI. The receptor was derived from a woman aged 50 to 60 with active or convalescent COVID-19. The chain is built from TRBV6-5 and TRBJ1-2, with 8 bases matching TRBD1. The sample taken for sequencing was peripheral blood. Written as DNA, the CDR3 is TGTGCCAGCAGCCAGACAGGGGCCAACTATGGCTACACCTTC. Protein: CASSQTGANYGYTF.